The 27 T cell receptor beta chains given below trace back to one sample, sequenced in a study of blood T cell repertoires in COVID-19. Sequenced by immunoSEQ multiplex PCR; TCRdb stores in-frame clones only, minus some. The sample has around 310,000 clones; roughly 90% are singletons. The sample taken for sequencing was peripheral blood. Receptor source: a woman between 35 and 50 years old with COVID-19, enrolled during active disease.

As concerns this clone: The junction does not match germline at one end; this may be a read error. The J gene is TRBJ2-5, the V gene TRBV7-7; the match to TRBD2 covers 7 bases. Germline CDR1 reads SSHAT; CDR2 reads FNYEAQ (reference sequence). The CDR3 is made up of 15 amino acids. CDR3 nucleotide sequence: TGTGCTAGCAGCCCGCTTGGGAGGGCCCAAGAGACCCAGTACTTC. Translation: CASSPLGRAQETQYF.

The chain combines TRBV29-1 with TRBJ2-5; D perhaps matches TRBD2 (6 bases). There are 13 residues in the CDR3. Germline V gene sequence: CDR1 SQVTM, CDR2 ANQGSEA. With 3 bases removed from V and 5 bases from J, the gap between germline ends came to 13 bases. The CDR3 nucleotides are TGCAGCGTTGAGGGCAGGGCGGGGGAGACCCAGTACTTC. It is translated as CSVEGRAGETQYF. The full variable domain, in which reference TRBV29-1 and TRBJ2-5 provide the parts outside the CDR3, is SAVISQKPSRDICQRGTSLTIQCQVDSQVTMMFWYRQQPGQSLTLIATANQGSEATYESGFVIDKFPISRPNLTFSTLTVSNMSPEDSSIYLCSVEGRAGETQYFGPGTRLLVL.

This clone occurred a few times. V and J are TRBV12-3 or TRBV12-4 and TRBJ1-2, with 8 bases identical to TRBD1. With V trimmed by 6 bases and J by 4 bases, 4 bases remained unmatched. This CDR3 is 13 amino acids long. The CDR3 here is CASSPTGGYGYTF. CDR3 coding DNA: TGTGCCAGCAGCCCCACAGGGGGCTATGGCTACACCTTC.

V is TRBV19 and J is TRBJ1-6; 7 bases match TRBD1. The V and J ends lost 3 bases and 7 bases, in that order; junction bases with no gene match: 6. Germline CDR1 reads LNHDA; CDR2 reads SQIVND (reference sequence). The CDR3 length is 15 residues. CDR3 DNA: TGTGCCAGTAGTATCACTGACAGGGAAAATTCACCCCTCCACTTT. Translation: CASSITDRENSPLHF.

The chain is built from TRBV30 and TRBJ2-7; 12 bases are shared with TRBD2. Trimming removed 2 bases from V and 2 bases from J; junction bases left unmatched: 16. The CDR3 has 19 residues. CDR1 GTSNPN and CDR2 SVGIG come from the germline V gene (reference sequence). Written as DNA, the CDR3 is TGTGCCTGGAGTCCCAGACTAGCGGGAGAAGTGGTCGCGGCCTACGAGCAGTACTTC. It encodes CAWSPRLAGEVVAAYEQYF.

The genes are TRBV2 and TRBJ2-5; 7 bases line up with TRBD1. This CDR3 spans 15 amino acids. V gave up 6 bases and J gave up 5 bases; unmatched junction bases: 12. Germline V gene lookup returns CDR1 SNHLY and CDR2 FYNNEI. This chain's CDR3 is CASSMPSGGGETQYF. As DNA, the CDR3 is TGTGCCAGCAGCATGCCTTCAGGGGGTGGGGAGACCCAGTACTTC.

V usage is TRBV2 and J usage is TRBJ1-2, with 7 bases matching TRBD1. V lost 6 bases to trimming and J lost 8 bases; unmatched junction nucleotides: 12. This CDR3 contains 14 residues. Germline loops: CDR1 SNHLY, CDR2 FYNNEI. The CDR3 bases are TGTGCCAGCAGGATAGACAGGGAGGTTTGGGGCTACACCTTC. Amino acid sequence: CASRIDREVWGYTF.

The V call is TRBV19, the J call TRBJ2-7; TRBD1 matches 8 bases. The CDR3 runs 14 residues. Germline V gives CDR1 LNHDA, CDR2 SQIVND (reference sequence). V was pared by 5 bases and J by 4 bases, with 7 bases of the junction left unmatched. Here the CDR3 reads CASSSARDRYEQYF. CDR3 nucleotides: TGTGCCAGTAGTTCCGCTCGGGACAGGTACGAGCAGTACTTC.

This chain joins TRBV28 and TRBJ2-6; no clear D. Trimming took 6 bases from V and 2 from J, leaving 5 bases between them. Germline CDR1 is MDHEN and CDR2 is SYDVKM. This CDR3 has 13 residues. The CDR3 DNA sequence: TGTGCCAGCAGCCCGGCTGGGGCCAACGTCCTGACTTTC. As protein: CASSPAGANVLTF. Supplemented by reference TRBV28 and TRBJ2-6, the full variable domain reads DVKVTQSSRYLVKRTGEKVFLECVQDMDHENMFWYRQDPGLGLRLIYFSYDVKMKEKGDIPEGYSVSREKKERFSLILESASTNQTSMYLCASSPAGANVLTFGAGSRLTVL.

The chain carries TRBV27 and TRBJ2-2; TRBD1 is a possible D gene (5 bases). The CDR3 sequence is 14 residues long. From germline, CDR1 is MNHEY and CDR2 SMNVEV (reference sequence). Deletions cut 6 bases from V and 1 base from J, with 9 bases between. The CDR3 here is CASRGVLNTGELFF. CDR3 nucleotides: TGTGCCAGCAGAGGGGTCCTGAACACCGGGGAGCTGTTTTTT.

This clone appeared a few times. Other DNA sequences in the same sample also yield this CDR3. This chain links TRBV5-1 with TRBJ1-2, with TRBD1 matching over 9 bases. J was trimmed by 6 bases and V by 4 bases; bases with no gene match: 4. Looked up from germline, CDR1 is SGHRS and CDR2 is YFSETQ. This CDR3 is 13 amino acids long. DNA for the CDR3: TGCGCCAGCAGCCCAGGGACAGGGAATGGCTACACCTTC. Protein product: CASSPGTGNGYTF.

The CDR3 reads CASSPRTGATGELFF. The CDR3 region has the DNA TGTGCCAGCAGCCCTAGAACAGGCGCCACCGGGGAGCTGTTTTTT. V usage is TRBV14 and J usage is TRBJ2-2, with a possible D match to TRBD1 (5 bases). This CDR3 region has 15 residues. Trimming took off 4 bases at V and 4 bases at J, with 13 bases between the two ends. Germline loops: CDR1 SGHDN, CDR2 FVKESK.

The CDR3 is CASSERDEQYF. For the CDR3, the DNA is TGTGCCAGCAGTGAACGGGACGAGCAGTACTTC. This chain connects TRBV2 to TRBJ2-7; D call uncertain. Per germline, CDR1 SNHLY and CDR2 FYNNEI. Trimming removed 2 bases at V and 5 bases at J, with 4 bases between. The CDR3 has 11 amino acids.

This clone was seen a few times. The chain recombines TRBV18 with TRBJ1-1; no definite D call. Trimming removed 2 bases from V and 8 bases from J, with 9 bases in between. Germline V gene lookup returns CDR1 KGHSH and CDR2 LQKENI. This CDR3 is built from 12 residues. CDR3 region: CASSPEGSEAFF. CDR3 coding DNA: TGTGCCAGCTCACCAGAGGGTTCCGAAGCTTTCTTT. The variable domain in full, with the rest retrieved from reference TRBV18 and TRBJ1-1, is NAGVMQNPRHLVRRRGQEARLRCSPMKGHSHVYWYRQLPEEGLKFMVYLQKENIIDESGMPKERFSAEFPKEGPSILRIQQVVRGDSAAYFCASSPEGSEAFFGQGTRLTVV.

The chain carries TRBV11-2 and TRBJ1-5, with TRBD1 identical over 8 bases. Trimming took 4 bases from V and 0 from J; bases not matched to a gene: 11. This CDR3 region has 18 residues. Germline V CDR1 and CDR2: SGHAT, FQNNGV. CDR3 sequence: CASSSFPTGEDSNQPQHF. The DNA for the CDR3 is TGTGCCAGCAGCTCCTTCCCGACAGGGGAGGATAGCAATCAGCCCCAGCATTTT.

The chain has TRBV18 and TRBJ2-1; TRBD2 agrees at 9 bases. This CDR3 is built from 15 residues. V lost 2 bases, J lost 8 bases, and 7 bases stayed unmatched. Looked up from germline, CDR1 is KGHSH and CDR2 is LQKENI. The CDR3 here is CASSPMREGWDEQFF. The CDR3 DNA sequence: TGTGCCAGCTCACCAATGCGGGAGGGATGGGATGAGCAGTTCTTC.

The gene calls are TRBV5-1 and TRBJ2-7, with 12 bases fitting TRBD2. CDR1 SGHRS and CDR2 YFSETQ come from the germline V gene. The CDR3 contains 17 residues. The ends lost 0 bases at V and 3 bases at J; junction bases unmatched: 7. Here the CDR3 reads CASSLEASGRVIYEQYF. The DNA for the CDR3 is TGCGCCAGCAGCTTGGAGGCTAGCGGGAGGGTAATCTACGAGCAGTACTTC.

The V and J genes are TRBV15 and TRBJ1-4; no definite D call. The CDR3 runs 14 residues. Trimming removed 1 base at V and 6 bases at J, with 9 bases between. From germline, CDR1 is LNHNV and CDR2 YYDKDF (reference sequence). Here the CDR3 reads CATSRGREYEKLFF. The CDR3 region has the DNA TGTGCCACCAGCAGAGGCCGGGAATATGAAAAACTGTTTTTT.

This chain uses TRBV19 with TRBJ1-1; 9 bases are shared with TRBD1. The CDR3 consists of 15 residues. Germline-derived CDR1 and CDR2 are LNHDA and SQIVND (reference sequence). The V gene end was trimmed by 11 bases and the J gene end by 5 bases; junction bases not matched to a gene: 15. The CDR3 sequence: CASRKAQGAETEAFF. CDR3 in DNA: TGTGCCTCAAGAAAAGCACAGGGGGCCGAAACTGAAGCTTTCTTT.

This chain joins TRBV7-9 and TRBJ1-1; D ambiguous. V lost 6 bases, J lost 7 bases, and 15 bases lay in between. The CDR3 loop spans 13 amino acids. Germline V gives CDR1 SEHNR, CDR2 FQNEAQ (reference sequence). The CDR3 here is CASSWAQALEAFF. DNA for the CDR3: TGTGCCAGCAGTTGGGCCCAGGCCCTTGAAGCTTTCTTT.

This clone was seen a few times. The V and J genes are TRBV27 and TRBJ1-6; 10 bases agree with TRBD1. The CDR3 covers 16 residues. CDR1 and CDR2 from the germline V gene are MNHEY and SMNVEV (reference sequence). Unmatched junction bases numbered 6, after V lost 0 bases and J lost 10 bases. The CDR3: CASSLSLGQGGSPLHF. DNA of the CDR3: TGTGCCAGCAGTTTATCCCTCGGACAGGGGGGATCACCCCTCCACTTT.

The gene calls are TRBV19 and TRBJ2-1; 8 positions match TRBD2. CDR1 LNHDA and CDR2 SQIVND come from the germline V gene (reference sequence). This CDR3 has 14 residues. V was clipped by 5 bases and J by 5 bases; unmatched bases: 5. CDR3 in DNA: TGTGCCAGTAGTTCGCCGGGGGGGAACAATGAGCAGTTCTTC. Translated: CASSSPGGNNEQFF.

This chain connects TRBV6-1 to TRBJ2-7; perhaps TRBD2 as D (6 bases). Trimming stripped 2 bases from V and 1 base from J, with 18 bases between. Germline-derived CDR1 and CDR2 are MNHNS and SASEGT. The CDR3 spans 17 residues. The CDR3 DNA sequence: TGTGCCAGCAGTGAAAGGGGACCGGGACTTTGGTCCTACGAGCAGTACTTC. Residues: CASSERGPGLWSYEQYF.

The chain combines TRBV27 with TRBJ1-4; weak D call: TRBD1 (6 bases). Germline values: CDR1 MNHEY, CDR2 SMNVEV (reference sequence). V gave up 2 bases and J gave up 6 bases, with 10 bases separating them. There are 14 residues in the CDR3. The CDR3 sequence: CASSLHGGDEKLFF. CDR3 nucleotides: TGTGCCAGCAGTTTACATGGGGGCGATGAAAAACTGTTTTTT.

V usage is TRBV19 and J usage is TRBJ2-7; perhaps TRBD1 as D (6 bases). V dropped 3 bases and J dropped 5 bases, with 14 bases sitting between them. Germline V gene lookup returns CDR1 LNHDA and CDR2 SQIVND (reference sequence). This CDR3 contains 14 residues. CDR3 sequence (DNA): TGTGCCAGTAGTATCCGCAGGGGAATTAACGAGCAGTACTTC. The encoded protein is CASSIRRGINEQYF. Variable domain in full (rest from reference TRBV19 and TRBJ2-7): DGGITQSPKYLFRKEGQNVTLSCEQNLNHDAMYWYRQDPGQGLRLIYYSQIVNDFQKGDIAEGYSVSREKKESFPLTVTSAQKNPTAFYLCASSIRRGINEQYFGPGTRLTVT.

The gene calls are TRBV5-1 and TRBJ2-1, with 10 nucleotides matching TRBD1. After removal of 3 bases from V and 7 bases from J, the junction contained 7 bases not matched to a gene. The germline V gene has CDR1 SGHRS and CDR2 YFSETQ. There are 15 residues in the CDR3. CDR3 loop: CASSSWLDRGNEQFF. CDR3 nucleotides: TGCGCCAGCAGCTCCTGGCTGGACAGGGGGAATGAGCAGTTCTTC.

The J gene is TRBJ1-2, the V gene TRBV5-6; TRBD1 agrees at 7 bases. The CDR3 totals 15 residues. CDR1 SGHDT and CDR2 YYEEEE come from the germline V gene. Trimming removed 0 bases from V and 0 bases from J; junction bases left unmatched: 2. CDR3: CASSLGQGTNYGYTF. CDR3 sequence (DNA): TGTGCCAGCAGCTTGGGACAGGGAACTAACTATGGCTACACCTTC.